In its sample, the clone carrying this T cell receptor beta chain was seen once. The data originate from a study of Ad26.COV2.S vaccination and SARS-CoV-2 variants. The ends were cut back, 0 bases at V and 4 bases at J, with 11 bases in the middle. This CDR3 spans 15 amino acids. In germline, CDR1 is SGDLS, CDR2 YYNGEE. Here immunoSEQ multiplex PCR was the method, and the copy in TCRdb shows in-frame clones only, minus some. The data contain hundreds of thousands of clones, about nine tenths of them singletons. This sample's treatment: 19 received Ad26.COV2.S at low or high dose, single or two shots; about 5 received placebo; per-sample allocation not given. On day 63 after the first injection, vaccine and placebo recipients gave samples.

The source is a person between 18 and 65 years old who received the Ad26.COV2.S COVID-19 vaccine or a placebo. Here the sequenced sample was peripheral blood, taken in a trial of Ad26.COV2.S vaccine versus placebo. The chain employs TRBV9 and TRBJ1-5; D is undetermined. In DNA, the CDR3 is TGTGCCAGCAGCGTAGAGGGCTCACTAAATCAGCCCCAGCATTTT. Protein sequence: CASSVEGSLNQPQHF. Based on the CDR3 plus reference TRBV9 and TRBJ1-5, the full variable domain is DSGVTQTPKHLITATGQRVTLRCSPRSGDLSVYWYQQSLDQGLQFLIQYYNGEERAKGNILERFSAQQFPDLHSELNLSSLELGDSALYFCASSVEGSLNQPQHFGDGTRLSIL.